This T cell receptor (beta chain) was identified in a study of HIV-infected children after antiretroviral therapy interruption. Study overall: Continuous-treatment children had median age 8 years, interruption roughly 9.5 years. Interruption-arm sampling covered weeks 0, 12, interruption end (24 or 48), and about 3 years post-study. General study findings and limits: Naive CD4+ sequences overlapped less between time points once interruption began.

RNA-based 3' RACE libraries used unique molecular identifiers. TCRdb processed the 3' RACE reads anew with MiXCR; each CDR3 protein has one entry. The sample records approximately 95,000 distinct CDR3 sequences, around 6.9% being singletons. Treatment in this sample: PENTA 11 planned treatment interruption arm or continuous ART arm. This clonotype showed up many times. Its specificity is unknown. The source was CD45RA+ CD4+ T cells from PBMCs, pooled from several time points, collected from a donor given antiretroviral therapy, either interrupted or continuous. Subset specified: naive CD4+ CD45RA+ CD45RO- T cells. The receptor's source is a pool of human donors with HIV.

The CDR3, as DNA: TGTGCCAGCAGCTTGGGAGGGCGGAGCCCCTACGAGCAGTACTTC. Protein product: CASSLGGRSPYEQYF. V is TRBV5-4 and J is TRBJ2-7; D possibly corresponds to TRBD2 (5 bases). V lost 0 bases, J lost 2 bases, and 12 bases lay in between. The CDR3 spans 15 residues. In germline, CDR1 is SGHNT, CDR2 YYREEE (reference sequence).